This TCR beta chain was captured by sequencing in a study of T cells after yellow fever vaccination. TCRdb re-derived calls from the 5' RACE reads in MiXCR, one entry per CDR3 protein. The sample has some 300,000 distinct CDR3 sequences, roughly 8.3% seen once. The V gene lost 2 bases and the J gene lost 7 bases, with 24 bases spanning the gap. This CDR3 contains 17 residues. Germline values: CDR1 SGHRS, CDR2 YFSETQ. This chain links TRBV5-1 with TRBJ2-5; D possibly uses TRBD1 or TRBD2 (5 bases each). Sample: PBMCs, taken roughly 47 days after the first yellow fever vaccination. This sequence originates from a man between 18 and 29 years old who received the YFV17D yellow fever vaccine. The CDR3 reads CASSFLQAGTQWGTQYF. CDR3 DNA sequence: TGCGCCAGCAGCTTCCTACAAGCCGGGACCCAATGGGGGACCCAGTACTTC.